The 20 T cell receptor beta chains presented below share a single source sample, sequenced in a study of T-cell reconstitution after alpha-beta-depleted transplantation in children. The authors prepared the TCRbeta library with unique molecular identifiers. TCRdb recomputed calls from the PCR reads with MiXCR, one row per CDR3 protein. The sample records approximately 300,000 distinct CDR3 sequences, around 9.1% being singletons. The material was PBMCs, obtained before TCRalphabeta/CD19-depleted stem cell transplant. Receptors were obtained from a boy younger than two with acute myeloid leukemia, due to receive a stem cell transplant.

This clonotype was picked up many times. The chain recombines TRBV7-3 with TRBJ2-1; the match to TRBD2 covers 9 bases. The CDR3 is 17 residues long. CDR1 and CDR2 from the germline V gene are SGHTA and FQGTGA. The V gene end was trimmed by 0 bases and the J gene end by 0 bases; junction bases not matched to a gene: 3. CDR3 sequence reads: CASSLTSAGGSYNEQFF. The CDR3, as DNA: TGTGCCAGCAGCTTAACCTCAGCGGGGGGCTCCTACAATGAGCAGTTCTTC.

This clonotype has at least ten counts. The genes are TRBV11-2 and TRBJ1-5, with 7 bases lining up with TRBD1. V dropped 5 bases and J dropped 3; count of bases not matched to a gene: 7. Germline values: CDR1 SGHAT, CDR2 FQNNGV. The CDR3 loop spans 15 amino acids. CDR3 residues: CASSATTGFNQPQHF. The CDR3 nucleotides are TGTGCCAGCAGCGCCACGACAGGGTTCAATCAGCCCCAGCATTTT.

In its sample, this clonotype was seen many times. The gene calls are TRBV5-1 and TRBJ1-6; TRBD1 matches 7 bases. CDR3 length: 15 amino acids. CDR1 is SGHRS and CDR2 is YFSETQ in the germline V gene. V dropped 0 bases and J dropped 8; count of bases not matched to a gene: 5. CDR3 loop: CASSLADREYSPLHF. The CDR3, as DNA: TGCGCCAGCAGCTTGGCCGACAGGGAGTATTCACCCCTCCACTTT. The full variable domain, in which reference TRBV5-1 and TRBJ1-6 provide the parts outside the CDR3, is KAGVTQTPRYLIKTRGQQVTLSCSPISGHRSVSWYQQTPGQGLQFLFEYFSETQRNKGNFPGRFSGRQFSNSRSEMNVSTLELGDSALYLCASSLADREYSPLHFGNGTRLTVT.

A word on this clonotype: One base away lies a much larger clone, so this may be a sequencing read error. CDR3 region: CASSSVLAGGQGDTQYF. DNA for the CDR3: TGTGCCAGCAGCTCGGTTCTAGCGGGGGGCCAGGGAGATACGCAGTATTTT. The V call is TRBV11-2, the J call TRBJ2-3; 11 nucleotides line up with TRBD2. Germline loops: CDR1 SGHAT, CDR2 FQNNGV. The V and J ends lost 4 bases and 5 bases, in that order; junction bases with no gene match: 11. This CDR3 comprises 17 residues.

The rearrangement uses TRBV20-1 and TRBJ2-1; either TRBD1 or TRBD2 may fit D (5 bases each). The CDR3 runs to 12 residues. CDR1 DFQATT and CDR2 SNEGSKA come from the germline V gene (reference sequence). Trimming shortened V by 3 bases and J by 5 bases, and 8 bases separated the two germline ends. CDR3 sequence: CSASGDHNEQFF. The CDR3 bases are TGCAGTGCTAGTGGGGACCACAATGAGCAGTTCTTC.

Ten or more counts support this clonotype. The V and J genes are TRBV27 and TRBJ2-3, with D unresolved. The CDR3 runs 15 residues. Germline loops: CDR1 MNHEY, CDR2 SMNVEV (reference sequence). With 0 bases removed from V and 2 bases from J, the gap between germline ends came to 9 bases. The CDR3 region is CASSLSTGFTDTQYF. The CDR3 nucleotides are TGTGCCAGCAGTTTATCGACGGGCTTCACAGATACGCAGTATTTT.

This clonotype has a count of ten or more. The genes are TRBV12-3 or TRBV12-4 and TRBJ1-5, with D possibly TRBD1 on 5 matching bases. This CDR3 is built from 15 residues. Trimming took 7 bases from V and 0 from J, leaving 13 bases between them. CDR3 in DNA: TGTGCCAGCACCATGGGCAGGGCTAGCAATCAGCCCCAGCATTTT. Translation: CASTMGRASNQPQHF.

This clonotype has a count of ten or more. The chain joins TRBV5-1 to TRBJ2-3, with D perhaps being TRBD1 or TRBD2 (5 bases each). Trimming pared 1 base from V and 0 bases from J, leaving 18 bases between. Per germline, CDR1 SGHRS and CDR2 YFSETQ. This CDR3 region has 18 residues. The CDR3 sequence: CASSLMYSGATSTDTQYF. Here the CDR3 DNA reads TGCGCCAGCAGCTTGATGTACTCCGGGGCTACTAGCACAGATACGCAGTATTTT.

At least ten counts were recorded for this clonotype. The chain employs TRBV11-3 and TRBJ2-1; D is perhaps TRBD1 (6 bases). The germline CDR1 and CDR2 sequences are SGHNT and YENEEA. With 5 bases removed from V and 4 bases from J, the gap between germline ends came to 18 bases. The CDR3 spans 16 residues. In DNA, the CDR3 is TGTGCCAGCAGCGGCGGGCAGGGGCCTATATACAATGAGCAGTTCTTC. It is translated as CASSGGQGPIYNEQFF.

This clonotype appeared many times. The V call is TRBV20-1, the J call TRBJ1-3; D ambiguous. The CDR3 consists of 16 residues. The germline V and J ends were trimmed by 1 base and 0 bases, with 13 bases remaining between them. Germline V gene lookup returns CDR1 DFQATT and CDR2 SNEGSKA (reference sequence). CDR3 loop: CSARAPPVSSGNTIYF. The CDR3 DNA is TGCAGTGCTAGAGCTCCCCCGGTGAGCTCTGGAAACACCATATATTTT.

On this clonotype: This sequence may be a read error, since a much larger clone differs from it by one base. CDR3 loop: CASRLGGAGIDTEAFF. CDR3 sequence (DNA): TGTGCCAGCAGATTAGGGGGGGCAGGGATCGACACTGAAGCTTTCTTT. The rearrangement uses TRBV7-6 and TRBJ1-1; TRBD1 might be the D (6 bases). Germline values: CDR1 SGHVS, CDR2 FNYEAQ. CDR3 length: 16 residues.

This clonotype was seen a handful of times. This chain links TRBV4-2 with TRBJ2-1; no clear D. CDR3 size: 13 residues. V lost 0 bases and J lost 8, with 8 bases in between. Germline CDR1 LGHNA, CDR2 YNFKEQ. CDR3 DNA: TGTGCCAGCAGCCAAGAGGGCGGAGATGAGCAGTTCTTC. Translation gives CASSQEGGDEQFF.

This clonotype was picked up a small number of times. The chain couples TRBV12-3 or TRBV12-4 to TRBJ2-3; D could derive from TRBD1 or TRBD2 (5 bases each). The CDR3 is 15 amino acids. V was pared by 1 base and J by 5 bases, with 13 bases between. The CDR3 spells CASSLVGGARDTQYF. The CDR3 nucleotides read TGTGCCAGCAGTTTAGTTGGGGGAGCAAGAGATACGCAGTATTTT.

The chain uses TRBV20-1 and TRBJ2-1; TRBD2 agrees at 10 bases. The CDR3 loop spans 14 amino acids. With 4 bases clipped from V and 0 bases from J, the junction kept 0 bases outside the gene matches. Per germline, CDR1 DFQATT and CDR2 SNEGSKA (reference sequence). CDR3 bases: TGCAGTGCTACTAGCGGGAGCTCCTACAATGAGCAGTTCTTC. This codes for CSATSGSSYNEQFF.

Concerning this clonotype: Possible read error: a much larger clone is one base away. The chain carries TRBV2 and TRBJ2-1; D tentatively fits TRBD1 or TRBD2 (5 bases each). The CDR3 has 12 amino acids. CDR1 SNHLY and CDR2 FYNNEI come from the germline V gene. V lost 3 bases to trimming and J lost 9 bases, with 9 bases between them. CDR3 sequence: CASSDRDGEQFF. CDR3 in DNA: TGTGCCAGCAGTGACCGGGACGGTGAGCAGTTCTTC.

This clonotype was detected many times. V gene TRBV12-3 or TRBV12-4 combines with J gene TRBJ1-2; 8 bases align to TRBD1. CDR3 length: 14 residues. With 3 bases clipped from V and 6 bases from J, the junction kept 6 bases outside the gene matches. CDR3 bases: TGTGCCAGCAGTTTTCGCAGGGGGCGCGATGGCTACACCTTC. Amino acid sequence: CASSFRRGRDGYTF.

This clonotype was counted a few times. The chain carries TRBV20-1 and TRBJ1-3; the D is unclear. The CDR3 has 15 residues. Germline lookup yields CDR1 DFQATT and CDR2 SNEGSKA (reference sequence). V lost 2 bases, J lost 4 bases, and 15 bases lay in between. CDR3 DNA sequence: TGCAGTGCTAGAAACCCCGCGGAGGTCGGAAACACCATATATTTT. Translating it yields CSARNPAEVGNTIYF.

This clonotype was found a few times. The V call is TRBV5-6, the J call TRBJ2-7; D remains ambiguous. The V gene lost 3 bases and the J gene lost 7 bases, with 14 bases spanning the gap. The germline V gene has CDR1 SGHDT and CDR2 YYEEEE. The CDR3 totals 13 residues. The CDR3 region has the DNA TGTGCCAGCAGCTCCCCCCCCGCTGCGGAGCAGTACTTC. Its protein is CASSSPPAAEQYF.

This clonotype has a count of ten or more. The chain carries TRBV28 and TRBJ2-2; tentative D call: TRBD1 (6 bases). The germline gives CDR1 MDHEN, CDR2 SYDVKM. Trimming stripped 8 bases from V and 4 bases from J, with 14 bases between. The CDR3 consists of 14 residues. The CDR3 nucleotides read TGTGCCAGCCTTTCAGGGGATGGCACCGGGGAGCTGTTTTTT. Translation gives CASLSGDGTGELFF.

This clonotype was seen ten or more times. The rearrangement links TRBV6-5 to TRBJ2-3, with a weak D call TRBD2 (5 bases). Trimming took 2 bases from V and 3 from J, leaving 18 bases between them. Germline-derived CDR1 and CDR2 are MNHEY and SVGAGI. The CDR3 covers 17 residues. The DNA for the CDR3 is TGTGCCAGCAGTTACCCGGACTTTTCCGCTCGGACAGATACGCAGTATTTT. It encodes CASSYPDFSARTDTQYF.